Sequencing of this TCR beta chain was carried out in a study of early T cells in non-severe SARS-CoV-2 infection. The overall study: Bulk RNA from unsorted whole blood was sequenced; chains were unpaired.

cDNA molecules, individually, were tagged with unique molecular identifiers. Each CDR3 protein gets one entry after TCRdb re-called the 5' RACE reads with MiXCR. The sample consists of about 110,000 distinct CDR3 sequences, about an eighth of them appearing once. V was clipped by 1 base and J by 2 bases, with 6 bases between them. Germline V gene lookup returns CDR1 MNHNS and CDR2 SASEGT. The CDR3 is 14 amino acids. Study-level results: VDJdb matching, biased toward anti-spike CD8 responses, missed private and CD4 specificities.

This clonotype was detected ten times or more. No antigen is known for it. This rearrangement joins TRBV6-1 to TRBJ1-5, with D unresolved. The sequenced sample consisted of whole blood. The TCR originated in an adult who was a healthcare worker with PCR-confirmed SARS-CoV-2 infection or an uninfected control (not recorded which). In DNA, the CDR3 is TGTGCCAGCAGTGAAGTACACGGCAATCAGCCCCAGCATTTT. Its translation: CASSEVHGNQPQHF.